A selection of T cell receptor beta chains follows, all from one sample in a study of blood T cell repertoires in COVID-19. Generated by immunoSEQ multiplex PCR, the TCRdb table keeps only in-frame clones and is missing some. The table records roughly 120,000 clones, around 87% of them present only once. The source material was peripheral blood. The receptors were sampled from a man aged 70-80 years with active or convalescent COVID-19. Each CDR3 is given with its conserved first and last residue. D genes are given only for firm matches. Part of the rows lack a size; the others show once, few, many or a class for expanded clones.

cdr3_aa: CASSQGEAQRTYNSPLHF
cdr3_nt: TGTGCCAGCAGCCAAGGTGAGGCCCAACGCACCTATAATTCACCCCTCCACTTT
v_call: TRBV3-1/TRBV3-2
d_call: NA
j_call: TRBJ1-6
clone_size: NA

cdr3_aa: CASSLQLGGTGELFF
cdr3_nt: TGTGCCAGCAGCCTGCAACTAGGAGGAACCGGGGAGCTGTTTTTT
v_call: TRBV7-2
d_call: NA
j_call: TRBJ2-2
clone_size: NA

cdr3_aa: CATSRRLLAGGSEQFF
cdr3_nt: TGTGCCACCAGCAGACGGCTACTAGCGGGAGGTAGTGAGCAGTTCTTC
v_call: TRBV15
d_call: TRBD2
j_call: TRBJ2-1
clone_size: NA

cdr3_aa: CASSSRAGNTEAFF
cdr3_nt: TGCGCCAGCAGCTCCAGGGCTGGGAACACTGAAGCTTTCTTT
v_call: TRBV5-1
d_call: NA
j_call: TRBJ1-1
clone_size: NA

cdr3_aa: CASSLQAGEAYEQYF
cdr3_nt: TGTGCCAGCAGCCTCCAAGCGGGAGAGGCCTACGAGCAGTACTTC
v_call: TRBV4-2
d_call: TRBD2
j_call: TRBJ2-7
clone_size: NA

cdr3_aa: CASSGTGDSLILSLHF
cdr3_nt: TGTGCCAGCAGTGGGACAGGGGACAGCCTAATTCTATCCCTCCACTTT
v_call: TRBV25-1
d_call: TRBD1
j_call: TRBJ1-6
clone_size: NA

cdr3_aa: CASSATSGSGTKNIQYF
cdr3_nt: TGTGCCAGCAGCGCGACTAGCGGGAGTGGAACCAAAAACATTCAGTACTTC
v_call: TRBV9
d_call: TRBD2
j_call: TRBJ2-4
clone_size: NA

cdr3_aa: CASNNLGGEQFF
cdr3_nt: TGTGCCAGCAACAACCTCGGGGGTGAGCAGTTCTTC
v_call: TRBV7-2
d_call: NA
j_call: TRBJ2-1
clone_size: NA

cdr3_aa: CAWSKPGTLTEAFF
cdr3_nt: TGTGCCTGGAGTAAACCCGGGACACTCACTGAAGCTTTCTTT
v_call: TRBV30
d_call: NA
j_call: TRBJ1-1
clone_size: few

cdr3_aa: CASSPRTSGNNEQFF
cdr3_nt: TGTGCCAGCAGCCCCCGGACTAGCGGGAACAATGAGCAGTTCTTC
v_call: TRBV7-9
d_call: TRBD2
j_call: TRBJ2-1
clone_size: NA

cdr3_aa: CASSKATGGGNQPQHF
cdr3_nt: TGTGCCAGTAGTAAGGCCACAGGGGGTGGCAATCAGCCCCAGCATTTT
v_call: TRBV19
d_call: TRBD1
j_call: TRBJ1-5
clone_size: NA

cdr3_aa: CASSPMTGLQAPLHF
cdr3_nt: TGTGCCAGCAGCCCCATGACAGGGCTTCAGGCACCCCTCCACTTT
v_call: TRBV11-2
d_call: TRBD1
j_call: TRBJ1-6
clone_size: NA

cdr3_aa: CASSFVPTQETQYF
cdr3_nt: TGTGCCAGCAGTTTCGTCCCGACTCAAGAGACCCAGTACTTC
v_call: TRBV28
d_call: NA
j_call: TRBJ2-5
clone_size: NA

cdr3_aa: CSVEDAGGPNTEAFF
cdr3_nt: TGCAGCGTTGAAGATGCGGGGGGCCCGAACACTGAAGCTTTCTTT
v_call: TRBV29-1
d_call: NA
j_call: TRBJ1-1
clone_size: NA

cdr3_aa: CASSGTNTGELFF
cdr3_nt: TGTGCCAGCAGCGGGACTAACACCGGGGAGCTGTTTTTT
v_call: TRBV2
d_call: NA
j_call: TRBJ2-2
clone_size: once

cdr3_aa: CATSIRQGQETQYF
cdr3_nt: TGTGCCACCAGCATAAGACAGGGCCAAGAGACCCAGTACTTC
v_call: TRBV15
d_call: TRBD1
j_call: TRBJ2-5
clone_size: NA